This TCR beta chain was found in a study of blood T cells in healthy people across ages. Of note for this clonotype: Antigen unknown.

Study results and caveats: TCR beta diversity tracked closely with naive T cell percentage. When set beside aged donors, long-lived donors presented more naive CD4+ cells and higher diversity.

It was with a sample-barcoded 5' primer and a J-beta primer mix that a second PCR of roughly 6 to 11 cycles was run. All samples yielded 2.5 million or more CDR3-containing paired-end reads. TCRdb re-derived calls from the 5' RACE reads in MiXCR, one entry per CDR3 protein. The sample yields hundreds of thousands of distinct CDR3 sequences, around three fifths seen once. The clonotype originates from a man in his forties or fifties in good health. What was sequenced was blood.

The CDR3 DNA is TGTGCCAGCGTAACCGGGACAGGGGGGAGCTACGAGCAGTACTTC. Protein: CASVTGTGGSYEQYF. The rearrangement joins TRBV6-2 or TRBV6-3 to TRBJ2-7, with 11 bases that match TRBD1. The CDR3 spans 15 residues. Per the germline V gene, CDR1 is MNHEY and CDR2 is SVGEGT. V shed 8 bases and J 3 bases; nucleotides not matched to a gene: 9.